This section outlines one TCR beta chain sequence together with its context. This entry comes from a study of shared clonotypes between healthy human individuals. Clones were read by immunoSEQ multiplex PCR, and TCRdb kept only the in-frame ones, dropping some. The table has roughly 500,000 clones, more than 65% seen once. Deletions cut 5 bases from V and 0 bases from J, with 10 bases between. CDR1 LGHNA and CDR2 YNFKEQ come from the germline V gene. There are 15 residues in the CDR3. This TCR was recovered from a woman aged 40 to 50 in good health. Some clones in this sample may be carry-over from other donors' samples. The sample taken for sequencing was PBMCs. The chain combines TRBV4-2 with TRBJ2-2; no clear D. CDR3 coding DNA: TGTGCCAGCAGCTTTTCCAGAGCGAACACCGGGGAGCTGTTTTTT. Protein: CASSFSRANTGELFF.